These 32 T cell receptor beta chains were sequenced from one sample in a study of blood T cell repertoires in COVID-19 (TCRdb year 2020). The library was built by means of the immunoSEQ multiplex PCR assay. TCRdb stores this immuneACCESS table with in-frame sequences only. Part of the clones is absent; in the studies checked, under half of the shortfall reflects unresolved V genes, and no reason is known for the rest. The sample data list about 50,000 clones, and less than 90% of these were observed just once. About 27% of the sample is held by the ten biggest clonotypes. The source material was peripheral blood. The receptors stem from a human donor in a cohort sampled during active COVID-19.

The CDR3 sequence: CASSYYVANQPQHF. CDR3 in DNA: TGTGCCAGCAGTTACTACGTGGCCAATCAGCCCCAGCATTTT. The chain uses TRBV6-6 and TRBJ1-5, with D unresolved. The CDR3 consists of 14 residues. CDR1 is MNHNY and CDR2 is SVGAGI in the germline V gene (reference sequence). Trimming removed 1 base from V and 3 bases from J, with 7 bases in between.

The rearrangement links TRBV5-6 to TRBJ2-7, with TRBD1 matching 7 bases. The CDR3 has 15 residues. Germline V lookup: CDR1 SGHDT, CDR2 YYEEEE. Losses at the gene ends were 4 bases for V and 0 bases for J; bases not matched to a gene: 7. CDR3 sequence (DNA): TGTGCCAGCAGCCGCGACAGGGAACTCTCCTACGAGCAGTACGTC. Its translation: CASSRDRELSYEQYV.

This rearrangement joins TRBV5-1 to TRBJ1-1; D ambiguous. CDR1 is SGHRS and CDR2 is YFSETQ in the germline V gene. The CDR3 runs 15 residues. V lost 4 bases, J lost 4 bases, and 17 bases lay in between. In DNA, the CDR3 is TGCGCCAGCAGCCTTGGCAGAGGAGGGCGCACTGAAGCTTTCTTT. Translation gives CASSLGRGGRTEAFF.

The CDR3 DNA sequence: TGTGCCAGCAGCCTCGGACAGGGGTCCAATGGCTACACCTTC. It yields the protein CASSLGQGSNGYTF. V usage is TRBV2 and J usage is TRBJ1-2, with 9 bases fitting TRBD1. The CDR3 spans 14 residues. V shed 6 bases and J 6 bases; nucleotides not matched to a gene: 8. The germline V gene encodes CDR1 SNHLY and CDR2 FYNNEI.

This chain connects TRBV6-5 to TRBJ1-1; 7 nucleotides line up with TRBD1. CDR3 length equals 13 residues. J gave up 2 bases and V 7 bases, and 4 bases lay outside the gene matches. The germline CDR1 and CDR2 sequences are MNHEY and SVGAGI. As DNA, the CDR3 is TGTGCCAGCACCTCAGGGGGAAACACTGAAGCTTTCTTT. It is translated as CASTSGGNTEAFF.

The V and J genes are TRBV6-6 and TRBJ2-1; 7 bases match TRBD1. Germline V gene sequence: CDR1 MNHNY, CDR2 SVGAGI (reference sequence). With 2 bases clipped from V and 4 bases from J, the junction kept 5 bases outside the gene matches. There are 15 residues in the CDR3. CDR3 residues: CASSYGDSLYNEQFF. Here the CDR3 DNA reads TGTGCCAGCAGTTACGGGGACAGCTTGTACAATGAGCAGTTCTTC.

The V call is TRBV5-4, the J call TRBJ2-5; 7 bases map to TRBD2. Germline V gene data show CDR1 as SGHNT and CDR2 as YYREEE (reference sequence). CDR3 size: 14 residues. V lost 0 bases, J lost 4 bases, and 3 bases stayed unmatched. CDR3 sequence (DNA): TGTGCCAGCAGCTTGGTGGGCGGGGGAGAGACCCAGTACTTC. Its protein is CASSLVGGGETQYF.

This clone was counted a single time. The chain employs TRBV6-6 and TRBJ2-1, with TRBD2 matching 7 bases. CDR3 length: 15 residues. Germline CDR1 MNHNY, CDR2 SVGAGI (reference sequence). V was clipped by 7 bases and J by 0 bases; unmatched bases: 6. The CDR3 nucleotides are TGTGCCAGCATCAGAGAGCGGGACTCCTACAATGAGCAGTTCTTC. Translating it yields CASIRERDSYNEQFF.

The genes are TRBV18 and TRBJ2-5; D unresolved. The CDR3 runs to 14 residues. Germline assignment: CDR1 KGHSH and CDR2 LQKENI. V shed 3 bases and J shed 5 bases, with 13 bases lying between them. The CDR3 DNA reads TGTGCCAGCTCACCCCCAGTGGTTCTGGAGACCCAGTACTTC. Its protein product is CASSPPVVLETQYF.

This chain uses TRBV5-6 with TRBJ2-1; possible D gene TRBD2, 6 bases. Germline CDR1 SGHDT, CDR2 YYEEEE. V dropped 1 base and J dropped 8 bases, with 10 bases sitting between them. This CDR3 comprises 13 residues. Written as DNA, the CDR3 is TGTGCCAGCAGCTTGCCCGGGGAGGATGAGCAGTTCTTC. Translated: CASSLPGEDEQFF.

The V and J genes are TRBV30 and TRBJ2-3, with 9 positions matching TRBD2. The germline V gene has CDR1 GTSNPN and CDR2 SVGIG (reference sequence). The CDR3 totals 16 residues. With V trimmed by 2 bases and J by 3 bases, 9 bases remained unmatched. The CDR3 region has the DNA TGTGCCTGGAGTATGACTAGCGGAGGGGGTACAGATACGCAGTATTTT. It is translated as CAWSMTSGGGTDTQYF.

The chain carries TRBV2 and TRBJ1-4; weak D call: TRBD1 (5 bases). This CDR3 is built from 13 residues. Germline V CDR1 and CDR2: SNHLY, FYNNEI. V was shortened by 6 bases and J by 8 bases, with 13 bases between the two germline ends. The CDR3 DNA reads TGTGCCAGCAGCCGGGGGGAGAGGGAAAAACTGTTTTTT. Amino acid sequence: CASSRGEREKLFF.

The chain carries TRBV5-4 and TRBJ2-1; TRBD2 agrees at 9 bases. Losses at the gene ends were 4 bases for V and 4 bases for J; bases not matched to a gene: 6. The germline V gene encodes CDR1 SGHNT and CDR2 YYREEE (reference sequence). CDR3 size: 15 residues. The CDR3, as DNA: TGTGCCAGCAGCCACACTAGCGGGCGATACAATGAGCAGTTCTTC. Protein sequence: CASSHTSGRYNEQFF.

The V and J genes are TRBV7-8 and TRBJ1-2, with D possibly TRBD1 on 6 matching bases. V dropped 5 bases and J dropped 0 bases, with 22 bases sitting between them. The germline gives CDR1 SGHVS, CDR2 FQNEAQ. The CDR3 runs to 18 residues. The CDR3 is CASSHRWGGGKANYGYTF. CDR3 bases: TGTGCCAGCAGCCACCGATGGGGGGGCGGAAAAGCTAACTATGGCTACACCTTC.

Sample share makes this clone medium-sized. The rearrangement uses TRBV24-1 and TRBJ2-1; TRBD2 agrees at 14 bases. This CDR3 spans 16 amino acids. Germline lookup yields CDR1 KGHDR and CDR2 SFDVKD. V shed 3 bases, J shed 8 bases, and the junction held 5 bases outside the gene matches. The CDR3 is CATSDPGLAGDHEQFF. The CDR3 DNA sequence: TGTGCCACCAGTGATCCGGGACTAGCGGGAGACCATGAGCAGTTCTTC.

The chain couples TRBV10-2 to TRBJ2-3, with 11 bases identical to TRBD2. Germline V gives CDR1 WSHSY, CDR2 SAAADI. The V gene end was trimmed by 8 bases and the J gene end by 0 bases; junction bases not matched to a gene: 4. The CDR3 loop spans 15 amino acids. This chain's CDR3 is CASSGLAGSTDTQYF. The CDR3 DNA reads TGCGCCAGCTCCGGACTAGCGGGTAGCACAGATACGCAGTATTTT.

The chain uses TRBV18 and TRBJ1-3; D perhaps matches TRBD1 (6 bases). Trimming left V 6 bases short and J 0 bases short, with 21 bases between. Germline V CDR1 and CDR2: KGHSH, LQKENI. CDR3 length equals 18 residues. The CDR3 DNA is TGTGCCAGCTCCCCTTTCACCAGACAGGCTGGCTCTGGAAACACCATATATTTT. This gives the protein CASSPFTRQAGSGNTIYF.

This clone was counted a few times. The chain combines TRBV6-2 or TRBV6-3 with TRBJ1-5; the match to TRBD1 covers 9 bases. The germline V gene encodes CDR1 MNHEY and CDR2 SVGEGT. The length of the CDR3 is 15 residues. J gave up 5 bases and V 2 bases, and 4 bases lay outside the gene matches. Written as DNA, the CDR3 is TGTGCCAGCAGTTACAAGACAGGGGGGCATCAGCCCCAGCATTTT. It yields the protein CASSYKTGGHQPQHF.

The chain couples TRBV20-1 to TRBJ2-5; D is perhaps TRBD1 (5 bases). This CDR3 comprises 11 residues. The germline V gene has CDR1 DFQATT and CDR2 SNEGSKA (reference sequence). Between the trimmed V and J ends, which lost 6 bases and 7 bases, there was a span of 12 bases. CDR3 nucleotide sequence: TGCAGTGCCGAAGAAAGGGGGACCCAGTACTTC. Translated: CSAEERGTQYF.

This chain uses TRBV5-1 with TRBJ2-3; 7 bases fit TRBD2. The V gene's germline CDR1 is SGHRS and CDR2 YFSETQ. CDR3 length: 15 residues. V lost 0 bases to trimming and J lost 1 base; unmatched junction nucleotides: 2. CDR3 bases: TGCGCCAGCAGCTTGGCGGGGGGTGGCACAGATACGCAGTATTTT. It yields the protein CASSLAGGGTDTQYF.

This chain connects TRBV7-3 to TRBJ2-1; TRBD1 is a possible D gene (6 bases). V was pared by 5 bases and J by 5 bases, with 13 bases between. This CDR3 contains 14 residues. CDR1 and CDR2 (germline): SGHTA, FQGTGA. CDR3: CASSPTGIDNEQFF. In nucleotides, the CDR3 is TGTGCCAGCAGCCCGACAGGAATTGACAATGAGCAGTTCTTC.

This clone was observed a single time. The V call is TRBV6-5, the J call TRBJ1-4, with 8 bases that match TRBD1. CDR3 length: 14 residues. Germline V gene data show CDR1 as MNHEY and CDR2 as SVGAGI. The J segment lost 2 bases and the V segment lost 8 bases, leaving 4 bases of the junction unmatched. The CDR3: CASGQGATNEKLFF. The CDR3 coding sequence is TGTGCCAGCGGCCAGGGGGCCACTAATGAAAAACTGTTTTTT.

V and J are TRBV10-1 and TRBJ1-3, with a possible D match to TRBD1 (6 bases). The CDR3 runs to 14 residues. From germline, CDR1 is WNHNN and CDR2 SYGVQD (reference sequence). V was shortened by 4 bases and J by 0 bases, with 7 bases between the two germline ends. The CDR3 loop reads CASSADSSGNTIYF. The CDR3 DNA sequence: TGCGCCAGCAGTGCGGACAGCTCTGGAAACACCATATATTTT.

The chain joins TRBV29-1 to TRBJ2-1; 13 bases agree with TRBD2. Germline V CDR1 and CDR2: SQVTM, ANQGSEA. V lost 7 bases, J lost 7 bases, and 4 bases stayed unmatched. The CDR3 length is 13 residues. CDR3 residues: CSAPGLAGNEQFF. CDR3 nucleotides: TGCAGCGCCCCGGGACTAGCGGGAAATGAGCAGTTCTTC.

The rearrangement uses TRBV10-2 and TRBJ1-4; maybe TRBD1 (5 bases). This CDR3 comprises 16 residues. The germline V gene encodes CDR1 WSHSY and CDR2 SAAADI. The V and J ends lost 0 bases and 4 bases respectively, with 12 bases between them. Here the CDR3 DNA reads TGCGCCAGCAGTGAGTCGGTCCGGACAATTAATGAAAAACTGTTTTTT. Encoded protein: CASSESVRTINEKLFF.

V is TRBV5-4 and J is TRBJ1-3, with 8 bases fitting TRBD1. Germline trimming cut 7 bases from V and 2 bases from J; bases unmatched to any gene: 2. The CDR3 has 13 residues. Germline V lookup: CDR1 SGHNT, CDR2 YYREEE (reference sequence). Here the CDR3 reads CASGQGPGNTIYF. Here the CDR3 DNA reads TGTGCCAGCGGACAGGGACCTGGAAACACCATATATTTT.

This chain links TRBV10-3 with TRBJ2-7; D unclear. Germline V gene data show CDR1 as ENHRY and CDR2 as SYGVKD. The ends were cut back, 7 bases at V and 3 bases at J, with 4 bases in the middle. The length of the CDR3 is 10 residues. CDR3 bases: TGTGCCATCACCCTCTACGAGCAGTACGTC. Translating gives CAITLYEQYV.

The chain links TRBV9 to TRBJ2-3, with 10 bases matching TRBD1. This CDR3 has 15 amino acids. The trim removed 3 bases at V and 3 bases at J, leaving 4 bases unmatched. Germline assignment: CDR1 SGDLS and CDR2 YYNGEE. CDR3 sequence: CASSADRGLTDTQYF. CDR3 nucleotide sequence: TGTGCCAGCAGCGCCGACAGGGGGCTAACAGATACGCAGTATTTT.

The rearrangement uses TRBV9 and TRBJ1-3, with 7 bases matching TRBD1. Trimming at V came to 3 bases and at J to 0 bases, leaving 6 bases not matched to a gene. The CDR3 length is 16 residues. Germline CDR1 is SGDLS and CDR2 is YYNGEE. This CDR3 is CASSAGGHISGNTIYF. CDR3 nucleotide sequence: TGTGCCAGCAGCGCAGGGGGACATATCTCTGGAAACACCATATATTTT.

For the CDR3, the DNA is TGTGCCAGTAGTATTTCCGGGACAACTGTAGTTAATGAAAAACTGTTTTTT. Translation: CASSISGTTVVNEKLFF. The rearrangement links TRBV19 to TRBJ1-4, with D possibly matching TRBD1 (6 bases). The CDR3 runs 17 residues. Germline-derived CDR1 and CDR2 are LNHDA and SQIVND (reference sequence). The germline V and J ends were trimmed by 3 bases and 4 bases, with 18 bases remaining between them.

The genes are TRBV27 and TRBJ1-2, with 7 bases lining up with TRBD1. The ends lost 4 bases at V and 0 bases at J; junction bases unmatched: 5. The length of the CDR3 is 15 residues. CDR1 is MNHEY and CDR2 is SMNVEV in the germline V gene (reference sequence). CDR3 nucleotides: TGTGCCAGCAGTTCCCGGGACAGCCCTAACTATGGCTACACCTTC. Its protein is CASSSRDSPNYGYTF.

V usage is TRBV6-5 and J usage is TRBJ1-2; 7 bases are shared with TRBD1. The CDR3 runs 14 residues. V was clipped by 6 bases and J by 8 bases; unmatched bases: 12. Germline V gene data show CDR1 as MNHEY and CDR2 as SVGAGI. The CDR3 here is CASSPGQWVMGYTF. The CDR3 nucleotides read TGTGCCAGCAGCCCGGGACAGTGGGTCATGGGCTACACCTTC.